This T cell receptor (beta chain) was captured by sequencing in a study of cytomegalovirus exposure and HLA in healthy donors. Turning to the study itself: Findings of an earlier analysis included around 100 million unique TCR beta sequences from roughly 200 million T cells. Study findings and constraints: In all likelihood, a cluster of highly shared sequence variants was a sequencing artifact.

PCR employed 60 Vbeta and 13 Jbeta primers. The assay was immunoSEQ multiplex PCR, and TCRdb's table has in-frame clones only and misses some. The table has approximately 170,000 clones, 75% to 90% seen once. Germline V gene sequence: CDR1 KGHSH, CDR2 LQKENI. This CDR3 region has 14 residues. The V and J ends lost 0 bases and 3 bases respectively, with 5 bases between them. Notes on this clone: What it recognizes is unknown. This sample also contains other DNA sequences that code for the same CDR3.

This TCR derives from a woman between 50 and 59 years old in good health and CMV-seropositive. Sequencing was performed on PBMCs. The V call is TRBV18, the J call TRBJ2-2; unclear D gene. In DNA form, the CDR3 reads TGTGCCAGCTCACCACCCCGGGACACCGGGGAGCTGTTTTTT. Protein product: CASSPPRDTGELFF.